These 18 T cell receptor beta chains originate from one sample sequenced in a study of immune evolution from preneoplasia to lung adenocarcinoma. Method: immunoSEQ multiplex PCR; TCRdb's copy keeps in-frame clones and lacks some. The sample includes a few thousand clones, 80% to 85% of them seen just once. Source material: FFPE lung adenocarcinoma in situ tissue. These receptors were obtained from a person aged 60-80 years with lung adenocarcinoma.

The chain joins TRBV11-1 to TRBJ2-1; 8 nucleotides align to TRBD2. Germline-derived CDR1 and CDR2 are SGHAT and FQDESV (reference sequence). This CDR3 comprises 15 residues. The trim removed 4 bases at V and 3 bases at J, leaving 5 bases unmatched. DNA of the CDR3: TGTGCCAGCAGCTCGGGCGGGGGGAACTACAATGAGCAGTTCTTC. Residues: CASSSGGGNYNEQFF.

The CDR3 DNA reads TGTGCCAGCAGCTTGGGGATGGGGGTGGAATACAATGAGCAGTTCTTC. Translating gives CASSLGMGVEYNEQFF. The V and J genes are TRBV7-9 and TRBJ2-1, with D tentatively TRBD1 or TRBD2 (5 bases each). Per germline, CDR1 SEHNR and CDR2 FQNEAQ (reference sequence). This CDR3 is built from 16 residues. Trimming took off 3 bases at V and 4 bases at J, with 16 bases between the two ends.

This chain uses TRBV6-5 with TRBJ1-6, with D maybe TRBD1 (6 bases). The CDR3 contains 15 residues. V lost 6 bases and J 3 bases, leaving 12 bases between the germline ends. Germline values: CDR1 MNHEY, CDR2 SVGAGI. The CDR3 coding sequence is TGTGCCAGCAGCCCACCGGGACACTATAATTCACCCCTCCACTTT. This codes for CASSPPGHYNSPLHF.

J is TRBJ2-7 and V is TRBV6-5, with D maybe TRBD1 (8 bases). V was shortened by 8 bases and J by 0 bases, with 17 bases between the two germline ends. The CDR3 loop spans 15 amino acids. CDR1 is MNHEY and CDR2 is SVGAGI in the germline V gene. DNA of the CDR3: TGTGCCAGCGGGGAGACAGGGGAGGGCTCCTACGAGCAGTACTTC. It yields the protein CASGETGEGSYEQYF.

The chain is built from TRBV7-9 and TRBJ1-6; no clear D gene. Germline CDR1 is SEHNR and CDR2 is FQNEAQ (reference sequence). This CDR3 region has 13 residues. Trimming cost V 1 base and J 9 bases, with 7 bases left between them. The CDR3 spells CASSLDSLSPLHF. As DNA, the CDR3 is TGTGCCAGCAGCTTAGACTCCCTTTCACCCCTCCACTTT.

This clone appeared once. The rearrangement uses TRBV27 and TRBJ1-2, with 7 bases fitting TRBD1. This CDR3 is 14 amino acids long. The V segment lost 6 bases and the J segment 5 bases; nucleotides outside the gene matches: 9. Germline V gives CDR1 MNHEY, CDR2 SMNVEV (reference sequence). In DNA, the CDR3 is TGTGCCAGCAGACTATACGGGACAGCGTATGGCTACACCTTC. It is translated as CASRLYGTAYGYTF.

The chain joins TRBV5-1 to TRBJ1-1, with 11 bases lining up with TRBD1. This CDR3 spans 14 amino acids. Unmatched junction bases numbered 3, after V lost 3 bases and J lost 5 bases. Germline CDR1 reads SGHRS; CDR2 reads YFSETQ. For the CDR3, the DNA is TGCGCCAGCAGCTCCGGGACAGGGGGAACTGAAGCTTTCTTT. It codes for CASSSGTGGTEAFF.

The chain carries TRBV7-9 and TRBJ2-7; no definite D call. The V gene's germline CDR1 is SEHNR and CDR2 FQNEAQ (reference sequence). The CDR3 runs to 12 residues. V lost 4 bases and J lost 4, with 8 bases in between. CDR3 residues: CASSYRPYEQYF. The DNA of the CDR3 is TGTGCCAGCAGCTACCGTCCTTACGAGCAGTACTTC.

The count of this clone is one. The chain has TRBV4-3 and TRBJ2-3; possible D gene TRBD2, 5 bases. The V end lost 3 bases, the J end lost 2 bases, and 12 bases lay between the germline ends. This CDR3 is 15 amino acids long. CDR1 is LGHNA, CDR2 YSLEER, per germline. The CDR3 nucleotides are TGCGCCAGCAGCCAGGGCTCCGGGGTCACAGATACGCAGTATTTT. It encodes CASSQGSGVTDTQYF.

This chain joins TRBV5-5 and TRBJ2-7; 9 positions match TRBD1. Germline assignment: CDR1 SGHKS and CDR2 YYEKEE (reference sequence). V was clipped by 4 bases and J by 6 bases; unmatched bases: 14. The CDR3 totals 16 residues. This CDR3 is CASSASGTGLTGEQYF. In nucleotides, the CDR3 is TGTGCCAGCAGCGCCTCCGGGACAGGGTTGACAGGCGAGCAGTACTTC.

The V call is TRBV5-1, the J call TRBJ1-1, with 7 bases fitting TRBD1. The germline gives CDR1 SGHRS, CDR2 YFSETQ. V was pared by 2 bases and J by 6 bases, with 7 bases of the junction left unmatched. The CDR3 sequence is 14 residues long. CDR3 DNA: TGCGCCAGCAGCTTCGGGGACAGTAGTCCTGAAGCTTTCTTT. Amino acid sequence: CASSFGDSSPEAFF.

V and J are TRBV23-1 and TRBJ2-5; 7 nucleotides match TRBD2. Being an ORF, TRBV23-1 has a function that is uncertain. CDR3 length: 17 residues. The V segment lost 0 bases and the J segment 4 bases; nucleotides outside the gene matches: 11. CDR3 coding DNA: TGCGCCAGCAGTCAATCACCGCGGGAGAGGGGTGTAGAGACCCAGTACTTC. Its protein is CASSQSPRERGVETQYF.

J is TRBJ1-1 and V is TRBV15; D ambiguous. The CDR3 is 15 residues long. Trimming removed 0 bases at V and 0 bases at J, with 8 bases between. Germline V lookup: CDR1 LNHNV, CDR2 YYDKDF (reference sequence). The CDR3 DNA is TGTGCCACCAGCAGAGATAACAGAATGAACACTGAAGCTTTCTTT. Protein product: CATSRDNRMNTEAFF.

The sample holds one count of this clone. The chain has TRBV5-1 and TRBJ2-5, with TRBD1 identical over 8 bases. Germline V lookup: CDR1 SGHRS, CDR2 YFSETQ. V lost 0 bases and J lost 5; bases outside the gene matches: 6. The CDR3 sequence is 15 residues long. The DNA for the CDR3 is TGCGCCAGCAGCTTGGGACAGGGGCGTAGGGAGACCCAGTACTTC. Its translation: CASSLGQGRRETQYF.

This clone was seen more than once but under ten times. The chain joins TRBV28 to TRBJ1-2; D unresolved. The CDR3 extends over 14 amino acids. Germline V CDR1 and CDR2: MDHEN, SYDVKM. Between the trimmed V and J ends, which lost 1 base and 8 bases, there was a span of 14 bases. CDR3 sequence: CASSLSGPYRGYTF. The DNA for the CDR3 is TGTGCCAGCAGTTTATCAGGCCCCTATAGAGGCTACACCTTC.

This sequence joins TRBV28 and TRBJ1-2; a weak D match, TRBD1 (6 bases). Germline lookup yields CDR1 MDHEN and CDR2 SYDVKM. The V end lost 4 bases, the J end lost 4 bases, and 13 bases lay between the germline ends. This CDR3 contains 14 residues. The CDR3 coding sequence is TGTGCCAGCAGTTCCCGGGGGGGCAGCTATGGCTACACCTTC. Amino acid sequence: CASSSRGGSYGYTF.

The V call is TRBV13, the J call TRBJ1-5; a weak D match, TRBD1 (6 bases). Trimming took 0 bases from V and 0 from J, leaving 9 bases between them. Germline CDR1 PRHDT, CDR2 FYEKMQ (reference sequence). This CDR3 comprises 16 residues. CDR3 protein: CASSLGGQYSNQPQHF. CDR3 DNA sequence: TGTGCCAGCAGCTTAGGTGGACAGTATAGCAATCAGCCCCAGCATTTT.

The chain recombines TRBV28 with TRBJ2-2; 9 nucleotides agree with TRBD1. Germline assignment: CDR1 MDHEN and CDR2 SYDVKM. V lost 2 bases and J lost 5; bases outside the gene matches: 0. This CDR3 has 14 residues. CDR3 in DNA: TGTGCCAGCAGTTTAGGGACAGGGACCGGGGAGCTGTTTTTT. Translation: CASSLGTGTGELFF. Filled out from reference TRBV28 and TRBJ2-2, the complete variable domain reads DVKVTQSSRYLVKRTGEKVFLECVQDMDHENMFWYRQDPGLGLRLIYFSYDVKMKEKGDIPEGYSVSREKKERFSLILESASTNQTSMYLCASSLGTGTGELFFGEGSRLTVL.